Presented here are 18 T cell receptor beta chains from one specimen sequenced in a study of a mutant IDH1 vaccine in newly diagnosed glioma. Method: immunoSEQ multiplex PCR; TCRdb's copy keeps in-frame clones and lacks some. The profile shows about 60,000 clones, approximately 84% of them singletons. Their specific antigens are unknown. Regarding time point: week 23, last vaccination. A 20-mer mutant IDH1 peptide at 300 ug was injected subcutaneously with topical imiquimod. The sample was PBMCs, taken from a glioma patient whose treatment included an IDH1 peptide vaccine. These receptor sequences come from a young man with glioma.

V gene TRBV19 combines with J gene TRBJ2-5; 8 bases are a match to TRBD2. The trim removed 1 base at V and 4 bases at J, leaving 8 bases unmatched. Per the germline V gene, CDR1 is LNHDA and CDR2 is SQIVND (reference sequence). The CDR3 consists of 16 residues. In DNA, the CDR3 is TGTGCCAGTAGTATAGGTCATCGGGGGGGCGGAGAGACCCAGTACTTC. Translated, it gives CASSIGHRGGGETQYF.

The chain employs TRBV28 and TRBJ2-2, with 8 nucleotides matching TRBD2. The V gene end was trimmed by 7 bases and the J gene end by 0 bases; junction bases not matched to a gene: 4. Germline V lookup: CDR1 MDHEN, CDR2 SYDVKM. This CDR3 is built from 15 residues. In DNA form, the CDR3 reads TGTGCCAGCACCGTAGCGGGAACGAACACCGGGGAGCTGTTTTTT. Translating it yields CASTVAGTNTGELFF.

The chain carries TRBV6-1 and TRBJ1-1; tentative D call: TRBD1 (5 bases). Trimming removed 5 bases from V and 0 bases from J, with 10 bases in between. The CDR3 length is 14 residues. Per germline, CDR1 MNHNS and CDR2 SASEGT. CDR3: CASSWGKMNTEAFF. CDR3 DNA sequence: TGTGCCAGCAGTTGGGGGAAGATGAACACTGAAGCTTTCTTT.

The chain carries TRBV7-9 and TRBJ2-2; 9 bases line up with TRBD1. Germline loops: CDR1 SEHNR, CDR2 FQNEAQ (reference sequence). The V gene end was trimmed by 4 bases and the J gene end by 7 bases; junction bases not matched to a gene: 10. This CDR3 comprises 16 residues. CDR3 coding DNA: TGTGCCAGCAGCTCCGGGACAGGGTTTTTTGGCGGGGAGCTGTTTTTT. Protein: CASSSGTGFFGGELFF.

The chain uses TRBV9 and TRBJ2-1; D unresolved. Deletions cut 2 bases from V and 5 bases from J, with 14 bases between. The CDR3 totals 15 residues. CDR1 and CDR2 from the germline V gene are SGDLS and YYNGEE. CDR3 loop: CASSVLQAADNEQFF. CDR3 coding DNA: TGTGCCAGCAGCGTTCTGCAAGCTGCCGACAATGAGCAGTTCTTC.

The rearrangement joins TRBV7-9 to TRBJ2-6; D is possibly TRBD2 (7 bases). The CDR3 sequence is 16 residues long. Germline CDR1 reads SEHNR; CDR2 reads FQNEAQ (reference sequence). V gave up 5 bases and J gave up 3 bases, with 14 bases separating them. The DNA for the CDR3 is TGTGCCAGCAGCCGTGCCGGGGGGCGTGGGGCCAACGTCCTGACTTTC. Protein: CASSRAGGRGANVLTF.

The chain employs TRBV2 and TRBJ2-7; no clear D gene. Germline CDR1 SNHLY, CDR2 FYNNEI. The CDR3 has 12 amino acids. The V end was cut by 3 bases, the J end by 3 bases, with 6 bases between. This CDR3 is CASSDWVYEQYF. CDR3 coding DNA: TGTGCCAGCAGTGATTGGGTCTACGAGCAGTACTTC. Full variable domain (rest looked up from reference TRBV2 and TRBJ2-7): EPEVTQTPSHQVTQMGQEVILRCVPISNHLYFYWYRQILGQKVEFLVSFYNNEISEKSEIFDDQFSVERPDGSNFTLKIRSTKLEDSAMYFCASSDWVYEQYFGPGTRLTVT.

The chain has TRBV30 and TRBJ2-7; D is uncertain. From germline, CDR1 is GTSNPN and CDR2 SVGIG (reference sequence). V lost 5 bases to trimming and J lost 5 bases, with 13 bases between them. The CDR3 is 12 amino acids. The CDR3 DNA follows: TGTGCCTGGGGACGCCTCCTAGACGAGCAGTACTTC. Its translation: CAWGRLLDEQYF.

The chain links TRBV30 to TRBJ1-6; 8 bases line up with TRBD1. V shed 8 bases and J 7 bases; nucleotides not matched to a gene: 7. The CDR3 is made up of 13 amino acids. The germline V gene has CDR1 GTSNPN and CDR2 SVGIG (reference sequence). DNA for the CDR3: TGTGCCAGACAGGGACAGGAAAATTCACCCCTCCACTTT. This translates into CARQGQENSPLHF.

For the CDR3, the DNA is TGCGCCAGCAGCTTAGACAGGGGGGCTAAGGGGCAGTTCTTC. The encoded protein is CASSLDRGAKGQFF. The chain carries TRBV5-1 and TRBJ2-1; 9 nucleotides align to TRBD1. Germline CDR1 and CDR2: SGHRS and YFSETQ. This CDR3 spans 14 amino acids. The V segment lost 2 bases and the J segment 12 bases; nucleotides outside the gene matches: 9.

The rearrangement uses TRBV30 and TRBJ1-1; TRBD1 agrees at 7 bases. The V segment lost 8 bases and the J segment 4 bases; nucleotides outside the gene matches: 7. Germline assignment: CDR1 GTSNPN and CDR2 SVGIG (reference sequence). The CDR3 covers 12 residues. CDR3 sequence reads: CAQQGRATEAFF. As DNA, the CDR3 is TGTGCCCAACAGGGGAGGGCCACTGAAGCTTTCTTT.

The chain recombines TRBV19 with TRBJ1-2; 9 nucleotides line up with TRBD1. The germline CDR1 and CDR2 sequences are LNHDA and SQIVND (reference sequence). The V segment lost 4 bases and the J segment 2 bases; nucleotides outside the gene matches: 5. This CDR3 contains 15 residues. The CDR3 sequence is CASSTKTGGNYGYTF. The CDR3 nucleotides read TGTGCCAGTAGTACGAAGACAGGGGGAAACTATGGCTACACCTTC.

The V call is TRBV6-6, the J call TRBJ1-1, with 7 positions matching TRBD1. Germline CDR1 reads MNHNY; CDR2 reads SVGAGI (reference sequence). This CDR3 has 15 amino acids. With V trimmed by 6 bases and J by 0 bases, 7 bases remained unmatched. The CDR3 reads CASRPRGGLNTEAFF. As DNA, the CDR3 is TGTGCCAGCAGACCGCGAGGGGGCCTGAACACTGAAGCTTTCTTT.

The count of this clone is one. The chain carries TRBV4-1 and TRBJ1-1; D gene uncertain. Germline V gene data show CDR1 as MGHRA and CDR2 as YSYEKL. This CDR3 contains 14 residues. V was trimmed by 3 bases and J by 6 bases, leaving 14 bases between them. CDR3 sequence: CASSQYQSISEAFF. Written as DNA, the CDR3 is TGCGCCAGCAGCCAGTACCAAAGCATCTCTGAAGCTTTCTTT.

This clone was counted once. Compared with germline, one end of the junction differs, possibly owing to a read error. The V and J genes are TRBV7-7 and TRBJ1-2, with D unresolved. The CDR3 runs to 13 residues. Germline CDR1 SSHAT, CDR2 FNYEAQ (reference sequence). The CDR3 nucleotides are TGTGCTAGCAATCGGCAGCTTAACTATGGCTACACCTTC. Protein sequence: CASNRQLNYGYTF.

This chain links TRBV6-5 with TRBJ1-2, with D hard to call. CDR3 length equals 16 residues. Germline V CDR1 and CDR2: MNHEY, SVGAGI. V shed 2 bases and J shed 2 bases, with 15 bases lying between them. The CDR3 reads CASSYLTVGGNYGYTF. The CDR3 DNA reads TGTGCCAGCAGTTACCTAACCGTGGGAGGAAACTATGGCTACACCTTC.

The chain uses TRBV5-1 and TRBJ1-1; 7 nucleotides match TRBD1. Per the germline V gene, CDR1 is SGHRS and CDR2 is YFSETQ. Trimming removed 3 bases from V and 1 base from J; junction bases left unmatched: 9. This CDR3 has 16 residues. The CDR3 nucleotides are TGCGCCAGCAGCTCCCGTGGGACAGAACCGAACACTGAAGCTTTCTTT. It specifies CASSSRGTEPNTEAFF.

The CDR3 sequence is CASSDFYGGELFF. The CDR3 bases are TGTGCCAGCAGTGACTTTTACGGCGGGGAGCTGTTTTTT. This chain uses TRBV25-1 with TRBJ2-2, with D hard to call. Trimming pared 3 bases from V and 7 bases from J, leaving 9 bases between. This CDR3 contains 13 residues. Looked up from germline, CDR1 is MGHDK and CDR2 is SYGVNS.